A selection of T cell receptor beta chains follows, all from one sample in a study of blood T cell repertoires in COVID-19. Clones were read by immunoSEQ multiplex PCR, and TCRdb kept only the in-frame ones, dropping some. The sample includes some 120,000 clones, 88% seen only once; the top ten take approximately 1.1%. Sequences were obtained from peripheral blood. These receptors were obtained from a woman of 80 years or more with acute or convalescent COVID-19. Each CDR3 is given with its conserved first and last residue. The D gene is left open where the match is weak. For some rows the clone size is stated as once, few or many, or as a class when expanded; others skip it.

D	V	size	J	CDR3	DNA
TRBD1	TRBV3-1/TRBV3-2	.	TRBJ1-3	CASSRRGQGFSGNTIYF	TGTGCCAGCAGCCGGCGGGGACAGGGTTTCTCTGGAAACACCATATATTTT
.	TRBV28	once	TRBJ1-2	CASTTYGGKNYGYTF	TGTGCCAGCACCACTTATGGCGGAAAGAACTATGGCTACACCTTC
TRBD2	TRBV7-6	.	TRBJ2-3	CASSLGKVSSGGSSF	TGTGCCAGCAGCTTAGGCAAGGTGTCTAGCGGGGGTTCTAGTTTT
.	TRBV2	.	TRBJ2-4	CASSEAGASKNIQYF	TGTGCCAGCAGTGAGGCGGGGGCGTCCAAAAACATTCAGTACTTC
TRBD1	TRBV7-2	once	TRBJ1-2	CASSPSADRGNYGYTF	TGTGCCAGCAGCCCCTCGGCCGACAGGGGAAACTATGGCTACACCTTC
.	TRBV28	.	TRBJ1-1	CASSGVRQPKTEAFF	TGTGCCAGCAGCGGGGTTCGGCAACCGAAGACTGAAGCTTTCTTT
TRBD2	TRBV5-4	.	TRBJ2-1	CASSSMTSGGGDEQFF	TGTGCCAGCAGCTCCATGACTAGCGGGGGCGGGGATGAGCAGTTCTTC
TRBD1	TRBV3-1/TRBV3-2	.	TRBJ1-5	CASSQAGQGYNQPQHF	TGTGCCAGCAGCCAAGCGGGACAGGGGTACAATCAGCCCCAGCATTTT
TRBD2	TRBV5-1	.	TRBJ2-7	CASSLVIRTSSSYEQYF	TGCGCCAGCAGCTTGGTTATCCGGACTAGTAGCTCCTACGAGCAGTACTTC
.	TRBV11-3	.	TRBJ2-5	CASSLGVGGPQETQYF	TGTGCCAGCAGCTTAGGGGTCGGGGGGCCCCAAGAGACCCAGTACTTC
TRBD2	TRBV3-1/TRBV3-2	.	TRBJ2-7	CASSPRTSGRTYEQYF	TGTGCCAGCAGCCCAAGGACTAGCGGGAGAACCTACGAGCAGTACTTC
.	TRBV5-1	few	TRBJ1-5	CASSPGTSSNQPQHF	TGCGCCAGCAGCCCCGGGACAAGCAGCAATCAGCCCCAGCATTTT
TRBD1	TRBV10-1	.	TRBJ1-5	CASSESIREGRGRRLYSNQPQHF	TGCGCCAGCAGTGAGTCGATAAGGGAGGGCAGGGGGCGCCGGCTATATAGCAATCAGCCCCAGCATTTT
.	TRBV5-1	.	TRBJ1-4	CASSPGTFTNEKLFF	TGCGCCAGCAGCCCCGGGACTTTCACTAATGAAAAACTGTTTTTT
TRBD1	TRBV29-1	.	TRBJ1-4	CSVDQGAAPNEKLFF	TGCAGCGTTGATCAGGGGGCAGCCCCAAATGAAAAACTGTTTTTT
TRBD2	TRBV7-9	few	TRBJ2-5	CASSPPSGGTETQYF	TGTGCCAGCAGCCCACCTAGCGGGGGCACAGAGACCCAGTACTTC
.	TRBV19	.	TRBJ1-2	CASSITQYGYTF	TGTGCCAGTAGTATCACCCAGTATGGCTACACCTTC
TRBD1	TRBV6-5	.	TRBJ1-3	CASGRQGKAGNTIYF	TGTGCCAGCGGTCGACAGGGCAAGGCTGGAAACACCATATATTTT
.	TRBV12-2	.	TRBJ2-3	CASPYPTGGFTDTQYF	TGTGCAAGTCCCTATCCTACAGGTGGTTTTACAGATACGCAGTATTTT
.	TRBV3-1/TRBV3-2	.	TRBJ1-2	CASSQVMGAGYGYTF	TGTGCCAGCAGCCAAGTGATGGGGGCCGGCTATGGCTACACCTTC
.	TRBV3-1/TRBV3-2	few	TRBJ1-3	CASSQDVGNTIYF	TGTGCCAGCAGCCAAGATGTAGGAAACACCATATATTTT
.	TRBV13	.	TRBJ2-2	CARGQCLTNTGELFF	TGTGCCAGGGGGCAATGTCTTACGAACACCGGGGAGCTGTTTTTT
.	TRBV6-5	.	TRBJ2-7	CASTSPGHYEQYF	TGTGCCAGCACTTCCCCGGGACATTACGAGCAGTACTTC
.	TRBV6-5	.	TRBJ2-3	CASSRRTGTDTQYF	TGTGCCAGCAGCAGGAGGACAGGCACAGATACGCAGTATTTT
TRBD1	TRBV7-9	.	TRBJ1-6	CASSLATGGYNSPLHF	TGTGCCAGCAGCTTAGCGACAGGGGGCTATAATTCACCCCTCCACTTT
TRBD1	TRBV6-5	.	TRBJ1-6	CASSYMGQGYSPLHF	TGTGCCAGCAGTTATATGGGACAGGGGTATTCACCCCTCCACTTT
.	TRBV27	once	TRBJ2-2	CASSLSGGMNTGELFF	TGTGCCAGCAGTTTATCTGGCGGCATGAACACCGGGGAGCTGTTTTTT
TRBD1	TRBV9	.	TRBJ2-3	CASSADRAADTQYF	TGTGCCAGCAGCGCGGACAGGGCTGCGGATACGCAGTATTTT
.	TRBV7-3	.	TRBJ2-3	CASSSIPGTPSGDTQYF	TGTGCCAGCAGCTCTATTCCCGGGACTCCGTCGGGAGATACGCAGTATTTT
.	TRBV28	.	TRBJ1-5	CASSTPGGSNQPQHF	TGTGCCAGCAGCACCCCCGGGGGTAGCAATCAGCCCCAGCATTTT
.	TRBV5-5	once	TRBJ1-6	CASSLQGYNSPLHF	TGTGCCAGCAGCTTGCAGGGATATAATTCACCCCTCCACTTT
.	TRBV19	.	TRBJ2-3	CASSIGQGTDTQYF	TGTGCCAGTAGTATCGGACAAGGCACAGATACGCAGTATTTT
.	TRBV7-8	.	TRBJ1-1	CASSLRDTNGARLTEAFF	TGTGCCAGCAGCTTAAGGGACACCAATGGGGCCCGTCTCACTGAAGCTTTCTTT
.	TRBV29-1	.	TRBJ2-6	CSVGSPSGANVLTF	TGCAGCGTGGGCAGCCCCTCTGGGGCCAACGTCCTGACTTTC
TRBD2	TRBV11-2	once	TRBJ2-2	CASSRQLGLVPTGELFF	TGTGCCAGCAGCCGACAACTGGGACTAGTCCCGACCGGGGAGCTGTTTTTT
.	TRBV11-1	once	TRBJ2-5	CASSLGGKETQYF	TGTGCCAGCAGCTTAGGCGGAAAAGAGACCCAGTACTTC
.	TRBV19	.	TRBJ1-4	CASSIFARRGEKLFF	TGTGCCAGTAGTATATTTGCTCGTAGGGGAGAAAAACTGTTTTTT
.	TRBV5-1	.	TRBJ2-1	CASSLSRGIYNEQFF	TGCGCCAGCAGCCTATCCAGGGGAATATACAATGAGCAGTTCTTC
.	TRBV28	.	TRBJ2-6	CASKRSSGANVLTF	TGTGCCAGCAAACGCAGCTCTGGGGCCAACGTCCTGACTTTC
.	TRBV4-1	.	TRBJ1-1	CASSHTEGGVTTEAFF	TGCGCCAGCAGCCACACTGAAGGGGGGGTGACCACTGAAGCTTTCTTT
TRBD1	TRBV5-4	.	TRBJ2-7	CASSLTGQGARYEQYF	TGTGCCAGCAGCTTGACCGGACAGGGGGCGCGTTACGAGCAGTACTTC